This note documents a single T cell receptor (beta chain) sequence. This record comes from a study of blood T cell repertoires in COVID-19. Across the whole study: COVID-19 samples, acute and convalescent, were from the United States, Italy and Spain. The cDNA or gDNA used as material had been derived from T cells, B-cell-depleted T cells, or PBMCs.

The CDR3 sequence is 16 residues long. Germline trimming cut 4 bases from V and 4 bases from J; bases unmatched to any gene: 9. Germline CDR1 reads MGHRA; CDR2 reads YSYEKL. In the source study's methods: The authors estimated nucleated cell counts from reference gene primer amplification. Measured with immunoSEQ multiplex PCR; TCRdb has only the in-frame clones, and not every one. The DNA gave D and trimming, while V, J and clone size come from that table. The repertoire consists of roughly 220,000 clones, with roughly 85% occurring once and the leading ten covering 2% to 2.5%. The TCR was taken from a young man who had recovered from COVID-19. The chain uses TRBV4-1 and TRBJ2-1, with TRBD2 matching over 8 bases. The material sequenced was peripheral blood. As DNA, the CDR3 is TGCGCCAGCAGCCTCCTCGCTGGCGGGGGGTACAATGAGCAGTTCTTC. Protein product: CASSLLAGGGYNEQFF.